The source of this TCR beta chain is a study of blood T cell repertoires in COVID-19. Background on the study: COVID-19 samples, acute and convalescent, were from the United States, Italy and Spain. In each case, the material was cDNA or gDNA derived from T cells, B-cell-depleted T cells, or PBMCs.

CDR1 and CDR2 from the germline V gene are SGHTS and YDEGEE. Trimming took 0 bases from V and 0 from J; bases not matched to a gene: 2. The CDR3 runs 15 residues. Authors' data handling: Reference gene primer amplification gave nucleated cell count estimates. Profiled with immunoSEQ multiplex PCR; TCRdb holds only in-frame clones, not every one. The V and J calls and clone size are taken from that table; D and trimming were inferred from the DNA. Of about 250,000 clones in the sample, 80% to 90% were seen once. Material: peripheral blood. The V call is TRBV5-8, the J call TRBJ2-5, with 7 bases identical to TRBD1. This clonotype was sampled from a man of 80 years or more with acute or convalescent COVID-19. The CDR3 is CASSLGQGYQETQYF. The CDR3 DNA reads as TGTGCCAGCAGCTTGGGACAGGGCTACCAAGAGACCCAGTACTTC. The variable domain in full, with the rest retrieved from reference TRBV5-8 and TRBJ2-5, is EAGVTQSPTHLIKTRGQQATLRCSPISGHTSVYWYQQALGLGLQFLLWYDEGEERNRGNFPPRFSGRQFPNYSSELNVNALELEDSALYLCASSLGQGYQETQYFGPGTRLLVL.